The 3 T cell receptor beta chains reported below all come from one sample, sequenced in a study of T cells in Graves' hyperthyroidism and ophthalmopathy. TCR beta CDR3 sequences were amplified from RNA transcripts. HTBI primers were the set used in a first-round RT-PCR of the TCR CDR3. TCRdb re-called the multiplex PCR reads with MiXCR, one entry per CDR3 protein. The data hold under 400,000 distinct CDR3 sequences, with roughly 25% observed a single time. Material for sequencing was blood. The receptors come from a man aged 45-65 years with Graves' hyperthyroidism.

This clonotype has at least ten counts. The rearrangement uses TRBV14 and TRBJ2-1, with 7 bases identical to TRBD2. The germline CDR1 and CDR2 sequences are SGHDN and FVKESK. Trimming at V came to 1 base and at J to 6 bases, leaving 6 bases not matched to a gene. The CDR3 sequence is 15 residues long. CDR3 DNA sequence: TGTGCCAGCAGCCAAGGGACTAGTGCATTCAATGAGCAGTTCTTC. Its protein is CASSQGTSAFNEQFF.

The gene calls are TRBV6-1 and TRBJ2-5, with a possible D match to TRBD2 (6 bases). Trimming shortened V by 7 bases and J by 2 bases, and 17 bases separated the two germline ends. Germline assignment: CDR1 MNHNS and CDR2 SASEGT. CDR3 length equals 15 residues. Written as DNA, the CDR3 is TGTGCCAGCACATTTCGGAGCGGGTCTCAAGAGACCCAGTACTTC. It specifies CASTFRSGSQETQYF.

The chain recombines TRBV12-3 or TRBV12-4 with TRBJ1-3, with 9 bases fitting TRBD1. The junction had 5 bases not matched to a gene; V was cut back by 6 bases and J by 2 bases. This CDR3 region has 15 residues. DNA for the CDR3: TGTGCCAGCAGATGGGACAGGGCAGCTGGAAACACCATATATTTT. Translation gives CASRWDRAAGNTIYF.